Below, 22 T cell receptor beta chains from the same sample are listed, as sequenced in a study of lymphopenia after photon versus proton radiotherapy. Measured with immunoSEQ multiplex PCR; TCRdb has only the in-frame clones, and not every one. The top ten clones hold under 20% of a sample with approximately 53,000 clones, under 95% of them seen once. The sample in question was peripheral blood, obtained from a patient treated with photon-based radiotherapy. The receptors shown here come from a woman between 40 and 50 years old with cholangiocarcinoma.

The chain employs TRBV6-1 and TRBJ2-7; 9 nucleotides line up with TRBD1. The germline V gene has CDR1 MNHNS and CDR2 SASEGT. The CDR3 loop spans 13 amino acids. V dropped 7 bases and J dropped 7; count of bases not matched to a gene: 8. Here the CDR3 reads CASTRDRAREQYF. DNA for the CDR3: TGTGCCAGCACCCGGGACAGGGCCCGGGAGCAGTACTTC.

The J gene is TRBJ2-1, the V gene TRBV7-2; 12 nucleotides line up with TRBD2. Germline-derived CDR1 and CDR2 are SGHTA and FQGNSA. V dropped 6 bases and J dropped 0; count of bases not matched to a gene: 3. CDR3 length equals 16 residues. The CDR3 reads CASRMTSGSSYNEQFF. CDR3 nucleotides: TGTGCCAGCAGGATGACTAGCGGGAGCTCCTACAATGAGCAGTTCTTC.

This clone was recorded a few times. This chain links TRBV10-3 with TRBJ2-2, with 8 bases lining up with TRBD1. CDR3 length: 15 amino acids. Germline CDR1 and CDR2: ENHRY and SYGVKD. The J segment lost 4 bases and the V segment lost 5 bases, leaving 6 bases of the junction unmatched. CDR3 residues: CAISPGQEGTGELFF. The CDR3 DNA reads TGTGCCATCAGTCCGGGACAGGAGGGCACCGGGGAGCTGTTTTTT.

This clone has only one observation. Here the CDR3 reads CASSRGGTDTQYF. CDR3 in DNA: TGTGCCAGCTCCCGTGGGGGGACAGATACGCAGTATTTT. This chain connects TRBV9 to TRBJ2-3; D possibly corresponds to TRBD2 (6 bases). Trimming pared 7 bases from V and 3 bases from J, leaving 12 bases between. The CDR3 runs to 13 residues. Germline CDR1 SGDLS, CDR2 YYNGEE.

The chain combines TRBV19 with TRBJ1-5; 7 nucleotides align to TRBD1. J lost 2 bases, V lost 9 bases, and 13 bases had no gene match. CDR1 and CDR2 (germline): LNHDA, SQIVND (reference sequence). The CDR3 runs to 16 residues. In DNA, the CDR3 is TGTGCCAGCAATATCCCCGCAGGGGGTCGCAATCAGCCCCAGCATTTT. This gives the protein CASNIPAGGRNQPQHF.

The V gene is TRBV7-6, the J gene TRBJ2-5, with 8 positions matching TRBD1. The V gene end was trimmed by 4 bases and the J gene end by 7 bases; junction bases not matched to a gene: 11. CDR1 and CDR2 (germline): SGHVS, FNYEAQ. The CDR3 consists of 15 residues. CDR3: CASSSSTGVGGTQYF. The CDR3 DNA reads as TGTGCCAGCAGCTCGTCGACAGGGGTTGGGGGGACCCAGTACTTC.

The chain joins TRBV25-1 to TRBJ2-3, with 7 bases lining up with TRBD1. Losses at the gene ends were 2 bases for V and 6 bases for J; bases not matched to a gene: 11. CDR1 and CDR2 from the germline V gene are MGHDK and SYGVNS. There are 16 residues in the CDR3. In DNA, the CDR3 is TGTGCCAGCAGTGAAAGGGGTCAGACAGGGCGGGATACGCAGTATTTT. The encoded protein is CASSERGQTGRDTQYF.

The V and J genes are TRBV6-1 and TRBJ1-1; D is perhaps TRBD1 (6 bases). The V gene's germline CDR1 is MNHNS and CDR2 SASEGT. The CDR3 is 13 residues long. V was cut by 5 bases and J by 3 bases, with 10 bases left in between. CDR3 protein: CASSQDRYTEAFF. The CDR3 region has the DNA TGTGCCAGCAGTCAGGACAGATACACTGAAGCTTTCTTT.

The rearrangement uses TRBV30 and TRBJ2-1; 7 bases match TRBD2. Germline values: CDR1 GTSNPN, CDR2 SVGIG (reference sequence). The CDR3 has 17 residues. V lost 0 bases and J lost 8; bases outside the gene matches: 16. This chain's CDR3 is CAWSVRSAGVEGYEQFF. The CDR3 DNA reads TGTGCCTGGAGTGTAAGGTCGGCGGGAGTTGAGGGTTATGAGCAGTTCTTC.

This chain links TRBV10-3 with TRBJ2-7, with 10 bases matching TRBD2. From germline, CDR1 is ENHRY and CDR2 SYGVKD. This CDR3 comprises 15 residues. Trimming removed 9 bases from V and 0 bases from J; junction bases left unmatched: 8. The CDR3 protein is CAMGRGTSASYEQYF. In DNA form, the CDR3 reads TGTGCCATGGGCAGGGGGACTAGCGCCTCCTACGAGCAGTACTTC.

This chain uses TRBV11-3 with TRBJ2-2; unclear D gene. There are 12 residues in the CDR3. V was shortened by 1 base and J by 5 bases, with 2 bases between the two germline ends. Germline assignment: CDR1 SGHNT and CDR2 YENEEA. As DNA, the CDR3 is TGTGCCAGCAGCTTAGGAACCGGGGAGCTGTTTTTT. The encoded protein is CASSLGTGELFF.

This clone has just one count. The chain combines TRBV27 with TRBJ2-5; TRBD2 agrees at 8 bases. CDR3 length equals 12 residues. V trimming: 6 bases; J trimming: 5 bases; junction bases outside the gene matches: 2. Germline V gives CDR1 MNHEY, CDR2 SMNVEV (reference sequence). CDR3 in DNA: TGTGCCAGCAGCGTAGCGGGGGAGACCCAGTACTTC. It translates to CASSVAGETQYF.

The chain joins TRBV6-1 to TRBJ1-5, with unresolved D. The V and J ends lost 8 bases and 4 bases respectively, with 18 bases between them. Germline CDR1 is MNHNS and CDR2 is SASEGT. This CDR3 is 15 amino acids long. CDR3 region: CASSSVPGNNQPQHF. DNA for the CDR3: TGTGCCAGCTCTTCCGTTCCGGGGAATAATCAGCCCCAGCATTTT.

The CDR3 sequence is CASRDGQNHNEKLFF. The CDR3 DNA reads TGTGCCAGCAGAGATGGACAGAATCATAATGAAAAACTGTTTTTT. V is TRBV2 and J is TRBJ1-4; TRBD1 might be the D (6 bases). V was pared by 6 bases and J by 4 bases, with 15 bases between. Germline CDR1 is SNHLY and CDR2 is FYNNEI. The CDR3 runs to 15 residues.

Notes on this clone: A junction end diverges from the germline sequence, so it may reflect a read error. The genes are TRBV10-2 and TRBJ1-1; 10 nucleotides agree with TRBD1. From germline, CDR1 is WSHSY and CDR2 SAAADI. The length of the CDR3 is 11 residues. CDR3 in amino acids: CASRGGTGEEF. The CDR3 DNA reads TGCGCCAGCAGAGGTGGGACAGGGGAAGAATTT.

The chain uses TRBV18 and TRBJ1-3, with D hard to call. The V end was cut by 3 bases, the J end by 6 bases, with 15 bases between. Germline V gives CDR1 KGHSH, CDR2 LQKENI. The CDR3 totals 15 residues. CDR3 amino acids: CASSPPRGESNTIYF. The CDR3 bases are TGTGCCAGCTCACCGCCCCGTGGGGAGTCAAACACCATATATTTT.

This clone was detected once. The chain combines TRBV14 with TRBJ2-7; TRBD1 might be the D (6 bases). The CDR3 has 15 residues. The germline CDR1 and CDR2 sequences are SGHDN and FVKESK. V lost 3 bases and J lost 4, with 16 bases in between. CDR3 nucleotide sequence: TGTGCCAGCAGCCAGGAGGACAGACCCTATTACGAGCAGTACTTC. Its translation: CASSQEDRPYYEQYF.

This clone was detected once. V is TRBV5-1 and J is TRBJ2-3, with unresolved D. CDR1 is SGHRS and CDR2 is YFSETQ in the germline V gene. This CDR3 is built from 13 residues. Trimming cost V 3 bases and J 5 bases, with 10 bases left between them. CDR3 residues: CASSSDLGDTQYF. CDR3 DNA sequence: TGCGCCAGCAGCTCCGACCTGGGAGATACGCAGTATTTT. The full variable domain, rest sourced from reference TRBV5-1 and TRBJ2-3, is KAGVTQTPRYLIKTRGQQVTLSCSPISGHRSVSWYQQTPGQGLQFLFEYFSETQRNKGNFPGRFSGRQFSNSRSEMNVSTLELGDSALYLCASSSDLGDTQYFGPGTRLTVL.

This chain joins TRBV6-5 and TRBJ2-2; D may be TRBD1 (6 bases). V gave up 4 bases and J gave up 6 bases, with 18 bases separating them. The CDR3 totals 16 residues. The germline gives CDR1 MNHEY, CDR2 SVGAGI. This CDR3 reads CASSSQTGIGAGELFF. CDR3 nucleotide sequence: TGTGCCAGCAGTTCCCAAACAGGGATTGGGGCCGGGGAGCTGTTTTTT.

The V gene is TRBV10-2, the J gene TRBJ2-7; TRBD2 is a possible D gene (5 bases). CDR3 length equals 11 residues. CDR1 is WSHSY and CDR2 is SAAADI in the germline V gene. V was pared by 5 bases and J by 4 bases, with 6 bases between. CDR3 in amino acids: CASSPGYEQYF. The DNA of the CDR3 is TGCGCCAGCAGTCCGGGGTACGAGCAGTACTTC.

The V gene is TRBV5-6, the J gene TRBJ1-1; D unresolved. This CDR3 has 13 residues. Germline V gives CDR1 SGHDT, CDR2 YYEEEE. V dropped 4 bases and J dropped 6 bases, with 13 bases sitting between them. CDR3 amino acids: CASSKILWPEAFF. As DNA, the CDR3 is TGTGCCAGCAGCAAGATCTTGTGGCCTGAAGCTTTCTTT.

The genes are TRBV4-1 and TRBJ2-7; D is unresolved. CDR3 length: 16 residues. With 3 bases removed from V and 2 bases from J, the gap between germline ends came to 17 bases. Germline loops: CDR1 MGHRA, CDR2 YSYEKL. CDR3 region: CASSHDVPQAAYEQYF. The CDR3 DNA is TGCGCCAGCAGCCATGACGTTCCGCAGGCTGCCTACGAGCAGTACTTC.